Listed here are 13 T cell receptor beta chains from one sample, sequenced in a study of CD8 T cells in Susac syndrome. With random hexamers, reverse transcription was performed on roughly 0.5 to 1 ug of RNA. TCRdb reprocessed the immunoSEQ multiplex PCR reads via MiXCR and lists one record per CDR3 protein. The sample consists of more than 150,000 distinct CDR3 sequences, approximately 96% of them appearing once. The sequencing sample was made of CD4+ T cells from PBMCs. These receptors all come from a human donor with Susac syndrome.

The chain combines TRBV20-1 with TRBJ1-1; D gene ambiguous. CDR3 length: 11 amino acids. V was cut by 6 bases and J by 6 bases, with 11 bases left in between. CDR1 is DFQATT, CDR2 SNEGSKA, per germline (reference sequence). CDR3 sequence reads: CSADTRPEAFF. In DNA, the CDR3 is TGCAGTGCCGACACTAGACCTGAAGCTTTCTTT.

The chain uses TRBV20-1 and TRBJ2-5; D is undetermined. Germline loops: CDR1 DFQATT, CDR2 SNEGSKA (reference sequence). This CDR3 region has 12 residues. The V and J ends lost 6 bases and 5 bases respectively, with 13 bases between them. The CDR3 DNA is TGCAGTGCAGAGCCCAGGCGGGAGACCCAGTACTTC. It yields the protein CSAEPRRETQYF.

The table lists this clonotype with a count of one. The V gene is TRBV29-1, the J gene TRBJ2-7; 8 bases agree with TRBD1. The V gene end was trimmed by 3 bases and the J gene end by 5 bases; junction bases not matched to a gene: 9. The CDR3 totals 14 residues. In germline, CDR1 is SQVTM, CDR2 ANQGSEA. CDR3 DNA sequence: TGCAGCGTTGAGAGGGGAGGACAGGGAGACGAGCAGTACTTC. Translation: CSVERGGQGDEQYF.

The rearrangement joins TRBV28 to TRBJ1-5; D unclear. Germline CDR1 and CDR2: MDHEN and SYDVKM. V lost 8 bases and J 8 bases, leaving 10 bases between the germline ends. The CDR3 spans 11 residues. In DNA, the CDR3 is TGTGCCAGCGGAATGACCGAGCCCCAGCATTTT. Encoded protein: CASGMTEPQHF.

The chain uses TRBV9 and TRBJ2-5; the match to TRBD2 covers 8 bases. Germline CDR1 reads SGDLS; CDR2 reads YYNGEE. There are 16 residues in the CDR3. Trimming removed 3 bases from V and 0 bases from J; junction bases left unmatched: 7. The CDR3 here is CASSAARGGYQETQYF. In DNA, the CDR3 is TGTGCCAGCAGCGCGGCCCGGGGGGGGTACCAAGAGACCCAGTACTTC.

CDR3 coding DNA: TGTGCCAGCAGCTTAGCCCGGGGACGGAACAATTCACCCCTCCACTTT. It specifies CASSLARGRNNSPLHF. This chain joins TRBV11-2 and TRBJ1-6; D possibly corresponds to TRBD1 (5 bases). V was cut by 1 base and J by 7 bases, with 14 bases left in between. This CDR3 has 16 residues. Germline V gene lookup returns CDR1 SGHAT and CDR2 FQNNGV. Variable domain in full (rest from reference TRBV11-2 and TRBJ1-6): EAGVAQSPRYKIIEKRQSVAFWCNPISGHATLYWYQQILGQGPKLLIQFQNNGVVDDSQLPKDRFSAERLKGVDSTLKIQPAKLEDSAVYLCASSLARGRNNSPLHFGNGTRLTVT.

CDR3 loop: CSVGSRGLGTEAFF. The CDR3 DNA reads as TGCAGCGTTGGAAGTCGGGGGTTGGGCACTGAAGCTTTCTTT. The V and J genes are TRBV29-1 and TRBJ1-1; maybe TRBD1 (5 bases). Germline V gene sequence: CDR1 SQVTM, CDR2 ANQGSEA. Trimming removed 4 bases from V and 4 bases from J, with 16 bases in between. This CDR3 is built from 14 residues.

V gene TRBV20-1 combines with J gene TRBJ2-3; D is possibly TRBD1 or TRBD2 (6 bases each). The CDR3 length is 14 residues. CDR1 and CDR2 from the germline V gene are DFQATT and SNEGSKA (reference sequence). The CDR3 spells CSPSRRGITDTQYF. CDR3 in DNA: TGCAGCCCAAGCCGGAGGGGGATCACAGATACGCAGTATTTT.

The chain combines TRBV18 with TRBJ2-5, with 7 bases aligning to TRBD2. Unmatched junction bases numbered 13, after V lost 9 bases and J lost 6 bases. Germline V gene sequence: CDR1 KGHSH, CDR2 LQKENI. The CDR3 loop spans 14 amino acids. CDR3 nucleotides: TGTGCCAGTTCGGTGGAGCGGGGTAGACAGACCCAGTACTTC. Translation: CASSVERGRQTQYF.

V is TRBV5-1 and J is TRBJ2-1, with D perhaps being TRBD1 or TRBD2 (5 bases each). The length of the CDR3 is 13 residues. V shed 0 bases and J shed 13 bases, with 14 bases lying between them. Germline CDR1 and CDR2: SGHRS and YFSETQ. CDR3 residues: CASSLATGPQQFF. CDR3 nucleotides: TGCGCCAGCAGCTTGGCCACGGGACCCCAACAGTTCTTC.

This clonotype was recorded once. The rearrangement joins TRBV6-1 to TRBJ2-6, with 9 bases matching TRBD2. The CDR3 extends over 17 amino acids. The trim removed 10 bases at V and 0 bases at J, leaving 10 bases unmatched. CDR1 and CDR2 from the germline V gene are MNHNS and SASEGT. As DNA, the CDR3 is TGTGCCACCGAGCAGACTAGCGGATCCTCTGGGGCCAACGTCCTGACTTTC. Amino acids: CATEQTSGSSGANVLTF.

The chain joins TRBV15 to TRBJ2-1; the D gene is possibly TRBD2 (5 bases). Trimming left V 2 bases short and J 0 bases short, with 17 bases between. There are 18 residues in the CDR3. The germline CDR1 and CDR2 sequences are LNHNV and YYDKDF (reference sequence). The CDR3 DNA is TGTGCCACCAGCAGATCCTTATTGCGGGTAAGCTCCTACAATGAGCAGTTCTTC. It is translated as CATSRSLLRVSSYNEQFF.

This chain connects TRBV4-1 to TRBJ2-7, with TRBD1 as a possible D gene (5 bases). The germline gives CDR1 MGHRA, CDR2 YSYEKL. The V end was cut by 1 base, the J end by 2 bases, with 21 bases between. The CDR3 consists of 18 residues. CDR3 sequence: CASSQGQTGQPMAYEQYF. The CDR3 DNA sequence: TGCGCCAGCAGCCAAGGTCAAACAGGACAACCCATGGCCTACGAGCAGTACTTC.